This T cell receptor beta chain was sequenced for a study of shared clonotypes between healthy human individuals. The table came from immunoSEQ multiplex PCR; TCRdb's copy has only in-frame clones and leaves some out. This table holds over 2 million clones, less than 95% found once. In its sample, this clone was seen once. Selected positively for CCR7 and CD45RO-negative, naive CD8 cells excluded terminally differentiated effector memory CD45RA+ cells. This CDR3 has 12 residues. The sample taken for sequencing was naive CD8+ T cells sorted from blood. This clonotype was obtained from a man between 18 and 29 years old in good health. The chain carries TRBV21-1 and TRBJ2-7; TRBD2 was called by the table and not checked on the DNA. TRBV21-1 is an annotated pseudogene. The CDR3: CASRKRGREQYF. The CDR3, as DNA: TGTGCCAGCAGGAAGCGGGGTCGAGAGCAGTACTTC.